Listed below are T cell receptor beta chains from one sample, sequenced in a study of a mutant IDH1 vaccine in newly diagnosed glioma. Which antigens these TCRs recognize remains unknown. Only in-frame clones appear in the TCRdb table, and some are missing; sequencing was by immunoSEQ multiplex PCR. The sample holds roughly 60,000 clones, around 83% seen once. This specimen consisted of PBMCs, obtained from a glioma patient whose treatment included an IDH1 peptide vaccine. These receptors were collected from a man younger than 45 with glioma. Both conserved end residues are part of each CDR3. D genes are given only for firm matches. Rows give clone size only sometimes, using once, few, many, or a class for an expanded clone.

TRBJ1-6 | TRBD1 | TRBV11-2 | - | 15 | TGTGCCAGCAGCCCCCGGGACAGGGTTAATTCACCCCTCCACTTT | CASSPRDRVNSPLHF
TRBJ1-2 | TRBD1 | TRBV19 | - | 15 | TGTGCCAGTAGGGACGCGACAGGGCTTAATGGTGGCTACACCTTC | CASRDATGLNGGYTF
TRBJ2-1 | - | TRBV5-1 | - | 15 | TGCGCCAGCAGCTCCGACAGTCTCCCCTACAATGAGCAGTTCTTC | CASSSDSLPYNEQFF
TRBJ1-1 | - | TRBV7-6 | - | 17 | TGTGCCAGCAGCCCTACCCCTATTGGACTTACGAACACTGAAGCTTTCTTT | CASSPTPIGLTNTEAFF
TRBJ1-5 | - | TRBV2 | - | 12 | TGTGCCAGCAGTGCCAGCAATCAGCCCCAGCATTTT | CASSASNQPQHF
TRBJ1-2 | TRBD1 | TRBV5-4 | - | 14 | TGTGCCAGCAGCTTGAGGGGGCACAGCTATGGCTACACCTTC | CASSLRGHSYGYTF
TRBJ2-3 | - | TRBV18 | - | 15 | TGTGCCAGCTCCCCGAATGCGGGGGCTACAGATACGCAGTATTTT | CASSPNAGATDTQYF
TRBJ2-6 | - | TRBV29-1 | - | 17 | TGCAGCGTTCCGTACTGTAGCATACAAAGTCGGGCCAACGTCCTGACTTTC | CSVPYCSIQSRANVLTF
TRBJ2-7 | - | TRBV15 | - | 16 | TGTGCCACCAGCAGTCACGACGTAGGGTCTGGGGGAGAGCAGTACTTC | CATSSHDVGSGGEQYF
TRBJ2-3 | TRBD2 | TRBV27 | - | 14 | TGTGTACAGGTGGCGGGGGGGGTCACAGATACGCAGTATTTT | CVQVAGGVTDTQYF
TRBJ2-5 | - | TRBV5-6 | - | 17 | TGTGCCAGCAGCTTGGCCGTCAGGACAGCCTACAAAGAGACCCAGTACTTC | CASSLAVRTAYKETQYF
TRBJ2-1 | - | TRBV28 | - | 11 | TGTGCCAGCAGTAGTACGAGGGCGCAGTTCTTC | CASSSTRAQFF
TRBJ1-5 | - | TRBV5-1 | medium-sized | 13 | TGCGCCAGCAGCTTGGTAGAGGGTCAGCCCCAGCATTTT | CASSLVEGQPQHF
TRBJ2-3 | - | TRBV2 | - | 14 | TGTGCCAGCAGATCGGTTGGCGACACAGATACGCAGTATTTT | CASRSVGDTDTQYF
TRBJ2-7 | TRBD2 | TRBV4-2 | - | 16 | TGTGCCAGCAGCCAAGTTCGCGGGGGGGCCCCCGACGAGCAGTACTTC | CASSQVRGGAPDEQYF
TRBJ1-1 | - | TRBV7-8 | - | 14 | TGTGCCAGCAGCTTGGGGGGGCTTCCCTTTGAAGCTTTCTTT | CASSLGGLPFEAFF
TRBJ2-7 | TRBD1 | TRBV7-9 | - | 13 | TGTGCCAGCAGCTTGACAGGGGTCCACGAGCAGTACTTC | CASSLTGVHEQYF
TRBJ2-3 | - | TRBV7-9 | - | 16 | TGTGCCAGCGCCCCGGCTGGGAGTAGAGTCACAGATACGCAGTATTTT | CASAPAGSRVTDTQYF
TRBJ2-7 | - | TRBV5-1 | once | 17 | TGCGCCAGCAGCTTGGGGCCCTCGAGGGACATGACCTACGAGCAGTACTTC | CASSLGPSRDMTYEQYF
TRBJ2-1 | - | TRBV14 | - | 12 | TGTGCCAGCAGCCGGATAGGCAATGAGCAGTTCTTC | CASSRIGNEQFF
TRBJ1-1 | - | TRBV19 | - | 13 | TGTGCCAGTAGTACGACAGTGAACACTGAAGCTTTCTTT | CASSTTVNTEAFF
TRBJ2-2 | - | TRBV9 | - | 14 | TGTGCCAGCAGCGTCCCCGACAACACCGGGGAGCTGTTTTTT | CASSVPDNTGELFF
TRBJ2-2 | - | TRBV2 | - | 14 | TGTGCCAGCAAACGAGAGAAGAACACCGGGGAGCTGTTTTTT | CASKREKNTGELFF
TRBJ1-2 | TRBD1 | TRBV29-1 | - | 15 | TGCAGCGCCCCCAGCACGGGGACAGGACTCTATGGCTACACCTTC | CSAPSTGTGLYGYTF
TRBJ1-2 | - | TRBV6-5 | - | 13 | TGTGCCAGCAGTTACCGGGCCGAAGGCGGCTACACCTTC | CASSYRAEGGYTF
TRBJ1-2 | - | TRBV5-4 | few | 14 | TGTGCCAGCAGCTCCGTTCGGGGCCACTATGGCTACACCTTC | CASSSVRGHYGYTF